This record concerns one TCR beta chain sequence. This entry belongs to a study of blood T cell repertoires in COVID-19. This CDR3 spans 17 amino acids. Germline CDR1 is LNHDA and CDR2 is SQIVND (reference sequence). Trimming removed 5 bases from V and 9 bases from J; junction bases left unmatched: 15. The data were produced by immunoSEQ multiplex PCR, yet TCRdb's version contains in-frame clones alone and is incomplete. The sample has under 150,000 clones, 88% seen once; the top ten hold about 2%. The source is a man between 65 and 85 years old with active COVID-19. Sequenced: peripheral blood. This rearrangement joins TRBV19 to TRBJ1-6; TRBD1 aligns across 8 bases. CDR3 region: CASSFLPPGQASSPLHF. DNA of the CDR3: TGTGCCAGTAGTTTTCTACCCCCGGGACAGGCCTCTTCACCCCTCCACTTT.